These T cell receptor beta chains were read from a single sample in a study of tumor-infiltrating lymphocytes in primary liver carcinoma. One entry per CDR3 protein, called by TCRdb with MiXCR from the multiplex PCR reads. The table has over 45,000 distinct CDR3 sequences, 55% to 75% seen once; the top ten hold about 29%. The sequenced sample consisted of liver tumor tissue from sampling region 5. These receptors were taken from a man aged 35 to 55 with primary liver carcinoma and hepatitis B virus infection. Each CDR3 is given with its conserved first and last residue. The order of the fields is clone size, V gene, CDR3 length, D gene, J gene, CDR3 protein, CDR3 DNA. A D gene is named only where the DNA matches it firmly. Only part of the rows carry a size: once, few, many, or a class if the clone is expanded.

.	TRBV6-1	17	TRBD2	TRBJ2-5	CAGSDLWTSGSGETQYF	TGTGCCGGCAGTGACCTTTGGACTAGCGGATCTGGGGAGACCCAGTACTTC
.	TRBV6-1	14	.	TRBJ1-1	CSSSDGGGGTEAFF	TGTAGCAGCAGTGATGGGGGCGGGGGGACTGAAGCTTTCTTT
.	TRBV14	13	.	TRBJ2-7	CACSQDPGSEQYF	TGTGCCTGCAGCCAAGATCCAGGAAGCGAGCAGTACTTC
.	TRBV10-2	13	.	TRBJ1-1	CASSESNGDGAFF	TGTGCCAGCAGTGAGTCGAATGGAGATGGAGCTTTCTTT
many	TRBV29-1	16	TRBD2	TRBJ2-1	CSVEGGASGRYNEQFF	TGCAGCGTTGAAGGGGGGGCTAGCGGGAGGTACAATGAGCAGTTCTTC
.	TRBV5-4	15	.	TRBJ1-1	CASSSPRGVSAEAFF	TGTGCCAGCAGCTCCCCGCGGGGGGTGAGCGCTGAAGCTTTCTTT
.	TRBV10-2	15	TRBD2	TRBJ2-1	CASSATSGRTGGQFF	TGCGCCAGCAGTGCGACTAGCGGGAGGACCGGTGGGCAGTTCTTC
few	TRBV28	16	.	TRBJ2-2	CASSSWTLANTGELFF	TGTGCCAGCAGTTCCTGGACGTTAGCGAACACCGGGGAGCTGTTTTTT
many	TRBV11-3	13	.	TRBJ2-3	CASSLDRMDTQYF	TGTGCCAGCAGCTTAGATCGGATGGATACGCAGTATTTT
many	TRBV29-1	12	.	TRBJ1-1	CSVARQETEAFF	TGCAGCGTTGCCAGACAGGAGACTGAAGCTTTCTTT
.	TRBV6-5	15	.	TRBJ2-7	CASNYRYPRSYEQYF	TGTGCCAGCAATTACCGGTACCCCAGATCCTACGAGCAGTACTTC
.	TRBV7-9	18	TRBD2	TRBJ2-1	CASNLGSGRRQVDNEQFF	TGTGCCAGCAACTTAGGTAGCGGGAGAAGACAGGTCGACAATGAGCAGTTCTTC
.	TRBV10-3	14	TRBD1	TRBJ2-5	CAISPDRAHETQYF	TGTGCCATCAGCCCCGACAGGGCCCACGAGACCCAGTACTTC
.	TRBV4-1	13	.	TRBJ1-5	CASSQEGATPQHF	TGCGCCAGCAGCCAAGAGGGTGCAACTCCCCAGCATTTT
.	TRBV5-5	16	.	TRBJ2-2	CTSSFGVPGSSGELFF	TGTACCAGCAGCTTTGGGGTGCCCGGGAGCAGCGGGGAGCTGTTTTTT
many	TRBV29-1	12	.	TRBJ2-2	CSVVGNTGELFF	TGCAGCGTTGTGGGGAACACCGGGGAGCTGTTTTTT
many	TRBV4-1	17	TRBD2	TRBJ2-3	CASNPSIGGSIGDTQYF	TGCGCCAGCAACCCGTCAATCGGCGGGAGTATTGGAGATACGCAGTATTTT
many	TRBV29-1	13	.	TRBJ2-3	CSVKGGGPDTQYF	TGCAGCGTGAAGGGAGGCGGCCCAGATACGCAGTATTTT
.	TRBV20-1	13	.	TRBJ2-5	CSARAGAQETQYF	TGCAGTGCTAGAGCCGGGGCGCAAGAGACCCAGTACTTC
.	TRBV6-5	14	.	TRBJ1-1	CASSLGGVNTEAFF	TGTGCTAGCAGTTTGGGAGGCGTCAACACTGAAGCTTTCTTT
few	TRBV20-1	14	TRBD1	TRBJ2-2	CSTGQGPHSGELFF	TGCAGCACGGGACAGGGACCTCATAGCGGGGAGCTGTTTTTT
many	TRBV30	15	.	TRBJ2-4	CASDGLGSFENIQYF	TGTGCCTCGGACGGTCTTGGGTCCTTCGAAAACATTCAGTACTTC
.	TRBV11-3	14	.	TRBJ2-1	CASNLVGQDNELFF	TGTGCCAGCAACTTAGTTGGGCAGGACAATGAGCTGTTCTTC
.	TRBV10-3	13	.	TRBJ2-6	CAIRDSGANVLTF	TGTGCCATCCGAGACTCTGGGGCCAACGTCCTGACTTTC
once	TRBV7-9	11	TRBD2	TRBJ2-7	CADSLGRVWYF	TGTGCCGACAGCTTAGGGAGGGTTTGGTACTTC
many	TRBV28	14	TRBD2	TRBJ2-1	CASSSRTSYNEQFF	TGTGCCAGCAGTTCCCGGACTAGTTACAATGAGCAGTTCTTC
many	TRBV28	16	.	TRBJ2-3	CASSLWTGTSTDTQYF	TGTGCCAGCAGTTTATGGACAGGTACTAGCACAGATACGCAGTATTTT
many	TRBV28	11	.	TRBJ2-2	CASSLVGELFF	TGTGCCAGCAGTTTAGTCGGGGAGCTGTTTTTT
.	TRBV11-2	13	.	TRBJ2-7	CISSLSELVSQYF	TGTATCAGCAGCTTAAGTGAGCTAGTGTCGCAGTACTTC
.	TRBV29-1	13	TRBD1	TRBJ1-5	CSIVQGSNQHQHF	TGCAGCATTGTACAGGGGTCAAATCAGCACCAGCATTTT
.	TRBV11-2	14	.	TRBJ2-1	CASSSDAGGNEQFF	TGTGCCAGCAGCTCCGATGCAGGCGGCAATGAGCAATTCTTC
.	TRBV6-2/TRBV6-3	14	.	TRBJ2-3	CASSPALRTDTQCF	TGTGCCAGCAGTCCAGCCTTAAGGACAGATACGCAGTGTTTT
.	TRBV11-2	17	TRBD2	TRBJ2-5	CARSLELGLAGRETQYF	TGTGCCAGGAGCCTAGAGTTAGGACTAGCGGGAAGGGAGACCCAGTACTTC
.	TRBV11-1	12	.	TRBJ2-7	CASSLAGTEQYF	TGTGCCAGCAGCTTAGCAGGAACAGAACAGTACTTC
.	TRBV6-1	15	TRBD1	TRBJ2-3	CASNIRTGRTDTQYF	TGTGCCAGCAATATCCGGACAGGCCGCACAGATACGCAGTACTTT
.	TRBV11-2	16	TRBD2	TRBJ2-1	CASSSRTSGRIYELFF	TGCGCCAGCAGTTCGCGCACCAGCGGGAGGATCTATGAGCTGTTCTTC
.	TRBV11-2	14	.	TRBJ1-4	CASGRNMGGEKLVF	TGTGCCAGCGGACGAAATATGGGAGGGGAGAAACTGGTTTTT
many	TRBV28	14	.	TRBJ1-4	CASRARGYNEKLFF	TGTGCCAGCAGGGCGAGGGGCTACAATGAAAAACTGTTTTTT